The clone carrying this T cell receptor (beta chain) turned up a few times. The antigen is not known. Unique molecular identifiers tagged the TCRbeta library. TCRdb analysed the PCR reads with MiXCR anew, one entry per CDR3 protein. The sample carries about 210,000 distinct CDR3 sequences, around a sixth recorded once. These data come from a study of T-cell reconstitution after alpha-beta-depleted transplantation in children. Study-level findings and limits: Alpha-beta T cells about two months after transplant reportedly derived from several hundred expanded graft clones. One year post-transplant, T-cell counts and diversity were largely derived from T cells produced anew. For some patients, TCRbeta diversity was high at day 60 because of recipient T cells and thymic progenitors that survived.

This clonotype was sampled from a male patient aged 2-15 years who had a stem cell transplant for acute lymphoblastic leukemia, so the T cells may come from the graft donor. This material consisted of PBMCs, mostly from graft donor cells, taken 360 days after TCRalphabeta/CD19-depleted stem cell transplant.

The DNA for the CDR3 is TGTGCCAGCAGCTTGGGGCGTGGTGAGCAGTTCTTC. As protein: CASSLGRGEQFF. The chain employs TRBV11-1 and TRBJ2-1, with D possibly being TRBD1 (5 bases). The germline V gene encodes CDR1 SGHAT and CDR2 FQDESV (reference sequence). CDR3 length: 12 residues. The ends were cut back, 3 bases at V and 9 bases at J, with 9 bases in the middle.